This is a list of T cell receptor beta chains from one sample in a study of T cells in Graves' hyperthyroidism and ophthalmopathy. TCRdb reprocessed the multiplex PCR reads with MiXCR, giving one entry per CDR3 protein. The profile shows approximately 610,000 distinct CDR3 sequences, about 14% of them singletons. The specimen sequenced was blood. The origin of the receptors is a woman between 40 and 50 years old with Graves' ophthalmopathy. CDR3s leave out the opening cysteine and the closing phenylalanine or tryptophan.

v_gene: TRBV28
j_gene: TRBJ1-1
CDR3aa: ASSRLTGTEAF

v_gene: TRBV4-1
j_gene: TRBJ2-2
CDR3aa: ASSHGTNTGELF

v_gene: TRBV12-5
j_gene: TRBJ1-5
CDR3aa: ASGSYSNQPQH

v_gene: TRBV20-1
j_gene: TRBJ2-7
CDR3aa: SARAGLAGYEQY

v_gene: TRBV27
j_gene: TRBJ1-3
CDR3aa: ASSSRQGADGNTIY

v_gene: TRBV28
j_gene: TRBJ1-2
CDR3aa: ASSLGTAAITGYGYT

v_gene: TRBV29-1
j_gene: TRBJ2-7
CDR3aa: SVVPRGSYEQY

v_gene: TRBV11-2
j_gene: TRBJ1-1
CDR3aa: ASSHATMRGQDTEAF

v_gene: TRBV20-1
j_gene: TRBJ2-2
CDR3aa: SATFQTPNTGELF

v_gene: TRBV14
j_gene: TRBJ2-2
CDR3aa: ASSQNSGANTGELF

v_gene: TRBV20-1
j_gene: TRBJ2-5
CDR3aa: SASLWGEGTQETQY

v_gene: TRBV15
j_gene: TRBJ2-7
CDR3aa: ATSSGGHTYEQY

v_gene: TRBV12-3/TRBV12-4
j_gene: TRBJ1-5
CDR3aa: ASSLTFPSNQPQH

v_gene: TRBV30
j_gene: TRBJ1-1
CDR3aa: AWSRAGEPNTEAF

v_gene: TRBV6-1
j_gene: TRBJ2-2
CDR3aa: ANTTSPRTGELF

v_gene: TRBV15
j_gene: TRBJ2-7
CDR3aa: ATSRGSTISYEQY

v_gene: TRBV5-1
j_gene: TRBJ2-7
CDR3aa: ASSRSRYEQY

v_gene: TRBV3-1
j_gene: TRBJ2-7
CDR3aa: ASSLDHYEQY

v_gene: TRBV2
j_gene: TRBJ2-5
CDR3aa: ASSETGHETQY

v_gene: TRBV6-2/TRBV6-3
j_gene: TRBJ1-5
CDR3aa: ASSYFGNSNQPQH

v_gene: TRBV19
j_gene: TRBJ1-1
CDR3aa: ASSARYTEAF

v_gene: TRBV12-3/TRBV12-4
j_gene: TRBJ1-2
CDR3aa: ASSRDGDYGYT

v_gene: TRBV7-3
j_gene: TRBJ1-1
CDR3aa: ASSQGTGGEGTEAF

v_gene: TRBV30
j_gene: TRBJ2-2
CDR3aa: AWTGLPGGPLRTGELF

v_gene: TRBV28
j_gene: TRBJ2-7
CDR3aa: ASNPKGASSYEQY

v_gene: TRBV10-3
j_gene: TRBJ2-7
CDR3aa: AISAASGTVGEQY

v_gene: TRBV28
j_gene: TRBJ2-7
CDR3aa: ASSFPGNPYEQY

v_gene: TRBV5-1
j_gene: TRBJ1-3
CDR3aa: ASSLEGDGNTIY

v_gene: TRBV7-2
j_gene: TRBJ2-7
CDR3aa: ASSLVGVHKQY

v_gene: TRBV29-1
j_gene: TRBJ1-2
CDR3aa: SVDTLQGPGGYT

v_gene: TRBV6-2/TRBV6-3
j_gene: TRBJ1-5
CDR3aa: ASSYTQGAGSNQPQH

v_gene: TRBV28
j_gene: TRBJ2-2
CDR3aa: ASSLSRGTGELF

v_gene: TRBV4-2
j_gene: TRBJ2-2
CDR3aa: ASSRGTENTGELF

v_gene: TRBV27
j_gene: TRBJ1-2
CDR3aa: ASSIRANALYGYT

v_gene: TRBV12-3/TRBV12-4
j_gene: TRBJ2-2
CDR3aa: ASSLEGRSTGELF

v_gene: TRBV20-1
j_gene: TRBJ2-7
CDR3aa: SASQSRGLYEQY

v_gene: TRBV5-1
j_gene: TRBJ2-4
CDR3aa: ASSFLPGQENIQY

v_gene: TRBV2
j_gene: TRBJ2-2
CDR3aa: ASSRGGDPAGELF

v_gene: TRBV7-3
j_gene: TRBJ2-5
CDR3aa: ASSLGSQETQY

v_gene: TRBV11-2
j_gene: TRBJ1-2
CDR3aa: ASSSNMDGYT

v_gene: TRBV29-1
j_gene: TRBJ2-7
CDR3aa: SVGRAGNEQY

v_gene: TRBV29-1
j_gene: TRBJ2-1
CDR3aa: SLRGPGGNEQF

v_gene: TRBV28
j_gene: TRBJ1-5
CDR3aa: ASRESGVGNQPQH

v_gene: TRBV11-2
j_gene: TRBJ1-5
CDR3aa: ASSRSGAGQPQH

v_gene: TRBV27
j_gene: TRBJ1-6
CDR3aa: ASRFANSPLH

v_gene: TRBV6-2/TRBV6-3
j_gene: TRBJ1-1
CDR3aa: ASSSRTGGSTEAF

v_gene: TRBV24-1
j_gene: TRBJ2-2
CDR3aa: ATSDYGGITGELF